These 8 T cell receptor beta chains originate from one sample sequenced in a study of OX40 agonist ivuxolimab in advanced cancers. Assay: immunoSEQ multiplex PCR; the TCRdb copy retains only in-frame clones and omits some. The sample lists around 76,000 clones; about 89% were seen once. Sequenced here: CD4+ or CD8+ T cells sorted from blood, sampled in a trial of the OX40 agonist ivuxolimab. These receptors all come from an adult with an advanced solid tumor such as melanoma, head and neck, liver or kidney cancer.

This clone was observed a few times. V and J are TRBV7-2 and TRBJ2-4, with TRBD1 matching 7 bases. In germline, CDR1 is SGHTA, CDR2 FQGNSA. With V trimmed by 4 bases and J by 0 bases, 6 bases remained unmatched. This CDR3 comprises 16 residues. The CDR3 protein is CASSSDRVGAKNIQYF. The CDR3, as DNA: TGTGCCAGCAGCTCTGACAGGGTAGGAGCCAAAAACATTCAGTACTTC.

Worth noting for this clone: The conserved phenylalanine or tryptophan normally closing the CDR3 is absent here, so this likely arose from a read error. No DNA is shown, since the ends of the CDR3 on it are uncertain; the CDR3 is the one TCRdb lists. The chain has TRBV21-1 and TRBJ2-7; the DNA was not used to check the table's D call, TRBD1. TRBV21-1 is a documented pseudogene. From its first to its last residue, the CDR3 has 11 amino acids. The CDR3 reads CASSRTTPGNC.

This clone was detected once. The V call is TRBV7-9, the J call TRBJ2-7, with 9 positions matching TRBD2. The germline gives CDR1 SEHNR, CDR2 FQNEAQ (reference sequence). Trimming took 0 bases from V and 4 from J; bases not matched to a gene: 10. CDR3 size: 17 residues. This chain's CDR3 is CASSLALGASGIYEQYF. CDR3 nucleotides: TGTGCCAGCAGCTTAGCGTTAGGGGCTAGCGGGATATACGAGCAGTACTTC.

This chain's CDR3 is CASSPRAGGLYGYTF. DNA for the CDR3: TGTGCCAGCTCACCACGGGCCGGGGGGCTCTATGGCTACACCTTC. The chain recombines TRBV18 with TRBJ1-2, with D perhaps TRBD1 (6 bases). The CDR3 contains 15 residues. The germline V gene has CDR1 KGHSH and CDR2 LQKENI. Trimming cost V 1 base and J 4 bases, with 13 bases left between them.

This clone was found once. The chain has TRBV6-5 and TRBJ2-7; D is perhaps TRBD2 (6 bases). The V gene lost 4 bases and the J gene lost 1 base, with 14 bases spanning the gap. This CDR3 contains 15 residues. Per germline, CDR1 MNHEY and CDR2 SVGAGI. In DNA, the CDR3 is TGTGCCAGCAGTTTGAGGAGGGACCCTTCCTACGAGCAGTACTTC. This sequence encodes CASSLRRDPSYEQYF.

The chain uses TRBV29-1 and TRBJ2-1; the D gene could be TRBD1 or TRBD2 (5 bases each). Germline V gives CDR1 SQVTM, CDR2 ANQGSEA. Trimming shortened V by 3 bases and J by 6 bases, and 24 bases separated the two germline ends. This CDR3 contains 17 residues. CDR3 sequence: CSVEGRSPGFLGNEQFF. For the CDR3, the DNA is TGCAGCGTTGAGGGACGATCCCCGGGTTTTTTGGGCAATGAGCAGTTCTTC.

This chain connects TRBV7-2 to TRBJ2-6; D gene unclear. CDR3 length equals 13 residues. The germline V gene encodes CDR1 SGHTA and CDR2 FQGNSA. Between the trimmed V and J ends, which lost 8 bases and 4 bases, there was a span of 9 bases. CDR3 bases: TGTGCCAGCGAGCTGGCCGGGGCCAACGTCCTGACTTTC. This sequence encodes CASELAGANVLTF.

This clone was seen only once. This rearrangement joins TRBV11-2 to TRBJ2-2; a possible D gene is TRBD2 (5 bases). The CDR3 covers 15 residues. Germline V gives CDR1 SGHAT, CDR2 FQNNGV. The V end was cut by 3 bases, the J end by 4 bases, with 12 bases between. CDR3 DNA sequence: TGTGCCAGCAGCTTCGGGTCTGCGGGCACCGGGGAGCTGTTTTTT. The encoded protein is CASSFGSAGTGELFF.